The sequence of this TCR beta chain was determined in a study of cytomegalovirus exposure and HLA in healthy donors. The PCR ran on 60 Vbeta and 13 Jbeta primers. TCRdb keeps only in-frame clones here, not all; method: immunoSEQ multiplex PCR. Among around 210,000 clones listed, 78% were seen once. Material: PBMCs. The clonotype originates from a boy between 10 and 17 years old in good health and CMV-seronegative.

CDR3 amino acids: CASSARGDTEAFF. Here the CDR3 DNA reads TGTGCCAGCAGTGCTCGGGGGGACACTGAAGCTTTCTTT. The J gene is TRBJ1-1, the V gene TRBV6-7; TRBD1 might be the D (5 bases). TRBV6-7 counts as an open reading frame of uncertain function. CDR3 length: 13 residues. V was shortened by 5 bases and J by 3 bases, with 10 bases between the two germline ends.